This entry lists 27 T cell receptor beta chains sequenced from one sample in a study of T cell responses to AZD1222 COVID-19 vaccine. Data came from immunoSEQ multiplex PCR; TCRdb stores just in-frame clones and leaves some out. This table has about 200,000 clones, 85% to 95% appearing once. This specimen was peripheral blood, taken 28 days after the second dose of the MenACWY control vaccine. The receptors here all came from an adult who received the MenACWY meningococcal vaccine as a control.

The rearrangement links TRBV3-1 (or the pseudogene TRBV3-2) to TRBJ2-1; 11 nucleotides match TRBD2. Unmatched junction bases numbered 12, after V lost 1 base and J lost 4 bases. Germline-derived CDR1 and CDR2 are LGHDT and YNNKEL (reference sequence). This CDR3 is 19 amino acids long. This CDR3 is CASSQVGVLTSGIYNEQFF. The CDR3 nucleotides are TGTGCCAGCAGCCAAGTCGGAGTTTTGACTAGCGGGATTTACAATGAGCAGTTCTTC.

The V call is TRBV18, the J call TRBJ2-1; TRBD1 agrees at 9 bases. Losses at the gene ends were 5 bases for V and 8 bases for J; bases not matched to a gene: 7. CDR1 and CDR2 from the germline V gene are KGHSH and LQKENI. The CDR3 contains 14 residues. This CDR3 is CASSTDRGVYEQFF. Here the CDR3 DNA reads TGTGCCAGCTCAACCGACAGGGGGGTGTATGAGCAGTTCTTC. The entire variable domain, with the rest obtained from reference TRBV18 and TRBJ2-1, is as follows: NAGVMQNPRHLVRRRGQEARLRCSPMKGHSHVYWYRQLPEEGLKFMVYLQKENIIDESGMPKERFSAEFPKEGPSILRIQQVVRGDSAAYFCASSTDRGVYEQFFGPGTRLTVL.

The rearrangement uses TRBV5-5 and TRBJ2-5, with 11 bases lining up with TRBD2. After removal of 5 bases from V and 7 bases from J, the junction contained 7 bases not matched to a gene. This CDR3 is 14 amino acids long. Germline CDR1 reads SGHKS; CDR2 reads YYEKEE (reference sequence). This chain's CDR3 is CASSLTSGVLTQYF. CDR3 DNA sequence: TGTGCCAGCAGTCTGACTAGCGGGGTCCTGACCCAGTACTTC.

This chain links TRBV7-2 with TRBJ1-2; 10 bases map to TRBD1. V was pared by 4 bases and J by 8 bases, with 7 bases of the junction left unmatched. This CDR3 has 14 residues. CDR1 SGHTA and CDR2 FQGNSA come from the germline V gene. The CDR3 here is CASSSGQGPGGYTF. In DNA, the CDR3 is TGTGCCAGCAGCTCGGGACAGGGGCCCGGGGGCTACACCTTC.

This clone was seen only once. The chain employs TRBV11-3 and TRBJ2-2, with D tentatively TRBD2 (5 bases). Trimming cost V 4 bases and J 5 bases, with 14 bases left between them. CDR1 is SGHNT and CDR2 is YENEEA in the germline V gene. The CDR3 is 15 residues long. CDR3 protein: CASSSPATGTGELFF. The CDR3 coding sequence is TGTGCCAGCAGCTCCCCAGCGACGGGGACCGGGGAGCTGTTTTTT.

In its sample, this clone was seen many times. The chain joins TRBV28 to TRBJ1-1, with 7 bases identical to TRBD1. Per the germline V gene, CDR1 is MDHEN and CDR2 is SYDVKM. The CDR3 is made up of 13 amino acids. Trimming cost V 6 bases and J 6 bases; bases outside gene matches: 7. This chain's CDR3 is CASRRTGGSEAFF. CDR3 DNA: TGTGCCAGCAGGCGGACAGGTGGTTCTGAAGCTTTCTTT.

J is TRBJ1-4 and V is TRBV19; the D is unclear. The CDR3 contains 14 residues. With 5 bases removed from V and 5 bases from J, the gap between germline ends came to 12 bases. The V gene's germline CDR1 is LNHDA and CDR2 SQIVND (reference sequence). CDR3 sequence: CASSLGGENEKLFF. CDR3 DNA: TGTGCCAGTAGTCTAGGCGGGGAGAATGAAAAACTGTTTTTT.

This rearrangement joins TRBV27 to TRBJ1-1, with D perhaps TRBD1 (5 bases). Germline loops: CDR1 MNHEY, CDR2 SMNVEV (reference sequence). The CDR3 covers 16 residues. The V end was cut by 6 bases, the J end by 0 bases, with 17 bases between. DNA of the CDR3: TGTGCCAGCAGGGTCGGAAGGGGACTAATGAACACTGAAGCTTTCTTT. Protein product: CASRVGRGLMNTEAFF.

The V call is TRBV4-2, the J call TRBJ1-1; no clear D. V lost 1 base to trimming and J lost 0 bases, with 12 bases between them. CDR1 and CDR2 (germline): LGHNA, YNFKEQ. The CDR3 spans 16 residues. CDR3 sequence reads: CASSQAQAGMNTEAFF. The DNA of the CDR3 is TGTGCCAGCAGCCAAGCTCAGGCGGGGATGAACACTGAAGCTTTCTTT.

The V and J genes are TRBV27 and TRBJ1-2; 7 bases line up with TRBD1. CDR1 and CDR2 from the germline V gene are MNHEY and SMNVEV (reference sequence). The CDR3 length is 14 residues. V lost 5 bases and J lost 4; bases outside the gene matches: 7. CDR3 in amino acids: CASSTRQGGYGYTF. In nucleotides, the CDR3 is TGTGCCAGCAGTACCCGACAGGGCGGCTATGGCTACACCTTC.

The chain carries TRBV9 and TRBJ2-3; 8 nucleotides align to TRBD2. V was clipped by 7 bases and J by 1 base; unmatched bases: 8. The CDR3 runs 15 residues. In germline, CDR1 is SGDLS, CDR2 YYNGEE. The CDR3 loop reads CASGKTSGRTDTQYF. CDR3 bases: TGTGCCAGCGGAAAAACTAGCGGACGCACAGATACGCAGTATTTT.

The J gene is TRBJ2-4, the V gene TRBV27, with a possible D match to TRBD1 (6 bases). This CDR3 comprises 17 residues. Germline CDR1 and CDR2: MNHEY and SMNVEV (reference sequence). The ends were cut back, 5 bases at V and 0 bases at J, with 17 bases in the middle. DNA of the CDR3: TGTGCCAGCAGTGGGGGCGCGAGATCATTAGCCAAAAACATTCAGTACTTC. Translation: CASSGGARSLAKNIQYF.

This rearrangement joins TRBV27 to TRBJ2-7, with TRBD1 matching 7 bases. This CDR3 has 13 amino acids. Trimming cost V 6 bases and J 0 bases; bases outside gene matches: 2. Germline values: CDR1 MNHEY, CDR2 SMNVEV (reference sequence). In DNA, the CDR3 is TGTGCCAGCAGCCGGACAGGCTCCTACGAGCAGTACTTC. Translated: CASSRTGSYEQYF.

This chain uses TRBV28 with TRBJ2-7; the D gene is possibly TRBD2 (7 bases). The CDR3 has 15 residues. CDR1 is MDHEN and CDR2 is SYDVKM in the germline V gene. V was pared by 5 bases and J by 3 bases, with 17 bases between. The CDR3 coding sequence is TGTGCCAGCAGTCCCGGGGGCCAGCGGGACTACGAGCAGTACTTC. Protein product: CASSPGGQRDYEQYF.

This clone showed up just once. J is TRBJ2-2 and V is TRBV3-1 (or the pseudogene TRBV3-2); 10 nucleotides match TRBD1. The V and J ends lost 7 bases and 5 bases, in that order; junction bases with no gene match: 7. The CDR3 sequence is 15 residues long. Germline CDR1 is LGHDT and CDR2 is YNNKEL (reference sequence). CDR3 sequence reads: CASNPTGGGTGELFF. The CDR3 DNA reads TGTGCCAGCAACCCGACAGGGGGCGGAACCGGGGAGCTGTTTTTT.

The chain links TRBV19 to TRBJ2-3, with D possibly being TRBD2 (6 bases). This CDR3 has 16 residues. V lost 5 bases and J 3 bases, leaving 18 bases between the germline ends. Germline V gives CDR1 LNHDA, CDR2 SQIVND (reference sequence). The CDR3 spells CASSPTTGSWTDTQYF. In DNA form, the CDR3 reads TGTGCCAGTAGTCCTACTACCGGGAGTTGGACAGATACGCAGTATTTT.

The chain employs TRBV7-3 and TRBJ2-5; perhaps TRBD2 as D (6 bases). Germline assignment: CDR1 SGHTA and CDR2 FQGTGA. V dropped 2 bases and J dropped 5 bases, with 15 bases sitting between them. This CDR3 has 15 residues. CDR3 sequence: CASSLGVGRGETQYF. The CDR3 bases are TGTGCCAGCAGCTTAGGTGTCGGGAGAGGGGAGACCCAGTACTTC.

The J gene is TRBJ1-5, the V gene TRBV5-5, with TRBD1 identical over 10 bases. Germline-derived CDR1 and CDR2 are SGHKS and YYEKEE (reference sequence). V was pared by 3 bases and J by 6 bases, with 6 bases of the junction left unmatched. This CDR3 comprises 15 residues. The CDR3 sequence is CASSYDRGRGQPQHF. The CDR3 DNA reads as TGTGCCAGCAGCTACGACAGGGGGCGCGGTCAGCCCCAGCATTTT.

CDR3 protein: CASTTRDNEQFF. CDR3 nucleotides: TGTGCCAGTACAACACGAGACAATGAGCAGTTCTTC. The V gene is TRBV19, the J gene TRBJ2-1; no clear D. The germline V and J ends were trimmed by 7 bases and 5 bases, with 9 bases remaining between them. Germline CDR1 is LNHDA and CDR2 is SQIVND (reference sequence). CDR3 length equals 12 residues.

The V and J genes are TRBV30 and TRBJ2-1, with 9 bases aligning to TRBD2. CDR3 length: 11 amino acids. Germline V gives CDR1 GTSNPN, CDR2 SVGIG (reference sequence). The CDR3 is CGSGSMDEQFF. The CDR3 nucleotides read TGTGGTAGCGGGAGTATGGATGAGCAGTTCTTC.

This clone has just one count. This chain connects TRBV7-3 to TRBJ2-1; D is ambiguous. The V and J ends lost 5 bases and 7 bases respectively, with 6 bases between them. This CDR3 is built from 11 residues. Germline loops: CDR1 SGHTA, CDR2 FQGTGA. CDR3 coding DNA: TGTGCCAGCAGCATAGGTAATGAGCAGTTCTTC. It specifies CASSIGNEQFF.

The rearrangement uses TRBV7-2 and TRBJ2-1; TRBD1 matches 9 bases. CDR1 and CDR2 (germline): SGHTA, FQGNSA. The ends lost 4 bases at V and 8 bases at J; junction bases unmatched: 3. CDR3 length: 13 amino acids. CDR3 in DNA: TGTGCCAGCAGCTCACGGACAGGGGATGAGCAGTTCTTC. As protein: CASSSRTGDEQFF.

This clone came up a few times. The chain couples TRBV2 to TRBJ1-2, with 7 bases lining up with TRBD1. The V gene's germline CDR1 is SNHLY and CDR2 FYNNEI. CDR3 size: 16 residues. Trimming at V came to 6 bases and at J to 4 bases, leaving 14 bases not matched to a gene. CDR3 sequence (DNA): TGTGCCAGCAGCCTCGGGATTCCCGGGACAGCCTATGGCTACACCTTC. Residues: CASSLGIPGTAYGYTF.

This chain links TRBV28 with TRBJ1-2, with D tentatively TRBD1 (5 bases). With 7 bases removed from V and 4 bases from J, the gap between germline ends came to 13 bases. Looked up from germline, CDR1 is MDHEN and CDR2 is SYDVKM. CDR3 length: 13 amino acids. In DNA form, the CDR3 reads TGTGCCAGCATCGCGGGACGCCGCTATGGCTACACCTTC. Translating gives CASIAGRRYGYTF.

The chain joins TRBV3-1 (or the pseudogene TRBV3-2) to TRBJ2-7; 10 nucleotides line up with TRBD2. Germline values: CDR1 LGHDT, CDR2 YNNKEL (reference sequence). CDR3 size: 14 residues. With 4 bases clipped from V and 5 bases from J, the junction kept 5 bases outside the gene matches. CDR3 sequence (DNA): TGTGCCAGCAGCCCCCGGACTAGCGGCGACGAGCAGTACTTC. It translates to CASSPRTSGDEQYF.

Here the CDR3 reads CASTRHQGNTEAFF. The CDR3 DNA reads as TGTGCCAGTACCCGGCATCAGGGGAACACTGAAGCTTTCTTT. The gene calls are TRBV19 and TRBJ1-1; weak D call: TRBD1 (5 bases). There are 14 residues in the CDR3. Trimming took off 7 bases at V and 1 base at J, with 13 bases between the two ends. From germline, CDR1 is LNHDA and CDR2 SQIVND (reference sequence).

This clone appeared once. The genes are TRBV12-5 and TRBJ1-4, with D uncertain. Germline V gene sequence: CDR1 LGHNT, CDR2 FRNRAP. With 1 base removed from V and 0 bases from J, the gap between germline ends came to 6 bases. This CDR3 contains 15 residues. The CDR3 nucleotides read TGTGCTAGTGGTTTGGGAGATGCAACTAATGAAAAACTGTTTTTT. This encodes CASGLGDATNEKLFF.